This paragraph reports one T cell receptor (beta chain). The antigen is not known. Trimming removed 4 bases from V and 2 bases from J; junction bases left unmatched: 3. The CDR3 runs 14 residues. Per germline, CDR1 MNHEY and CDR2 SMNVEV (reference sequence). The repertoire was sequenced with immunoSEQ multiplex PCR; TCRdb's copy has only in-frame clones and lacks some. The sample has around 100,000 clones; approximately 90% are singletons. This specimen belongs to a study of identifying expanded T cells in peripheral blood. General study results and limits: Two-week clone count variance significantly increased as total template count grew.

The material sequenced was blood. The sequence was collected from a person aged 18-69 years in good health. This chain links TRBV27 with TRBJ2-7; 9 positions match TRBD2. CDR3 DNA: TGTGCCAGCAGTTCCGGCGGGGGGGCCTACGAGCAGTACTTC. Encoded protein: CASSSGGGAYEQYF.